The present TCR beta chain was sequenced within a study of metastatic and nonmetastatic thyroid tumors. TCRdb redid the clone calls on the PCR reads using MiXCR. Of about 59,000 clones listed, around 15% were seen once; the top ten hold about a tenth. This clone was detected many times. No patient received treatment before thyroid surgery. The V and J ends lost 5 bases and 3 bases, in that order; junction bases with no gene match: 9. There are 16 residues in the CDR3. In germline, CDR1 is MNHEY, CDR2 SMNVEV (reference sequence). The gene calls are TRBV27 and TRBJ1-5; the match to TRBD1 covers 8 bases. The clonotype was recovered from a male donor with papillary thyroid cancer or a benign thyroid nodule (not recorded which). Some clones in this sample may be carry-over from other donors' samples. The sample taken for sequencing was blood. CDR3 sequence: CASSLIGTGDNQPQHF. The CDR3 coding sequence is TGTGCCAGCAGTCTAATAGGGACAGGAGACAATCAGCCCCAGCATTTT.